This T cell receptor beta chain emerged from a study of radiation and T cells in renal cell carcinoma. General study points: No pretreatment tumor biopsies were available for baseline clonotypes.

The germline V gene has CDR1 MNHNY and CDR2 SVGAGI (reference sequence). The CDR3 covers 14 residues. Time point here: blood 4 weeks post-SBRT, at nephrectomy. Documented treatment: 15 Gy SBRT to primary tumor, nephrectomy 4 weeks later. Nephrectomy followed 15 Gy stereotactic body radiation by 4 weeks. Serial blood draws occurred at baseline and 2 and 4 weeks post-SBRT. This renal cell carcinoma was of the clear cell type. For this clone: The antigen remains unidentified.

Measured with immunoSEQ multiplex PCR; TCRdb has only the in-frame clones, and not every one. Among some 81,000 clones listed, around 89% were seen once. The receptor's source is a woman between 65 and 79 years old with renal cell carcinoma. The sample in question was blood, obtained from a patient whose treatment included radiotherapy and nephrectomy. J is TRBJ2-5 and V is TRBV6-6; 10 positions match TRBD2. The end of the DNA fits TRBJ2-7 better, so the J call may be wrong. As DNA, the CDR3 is TGTGCCAGCCGCGACACGGGACTAGCGAACGAGCAGTACTTC. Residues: CASRDTGLANEQYF.